This passage covers 7 T cell receptor beta chains from one sample sequenced in a study of T cell responses to AZD1222 COVID-19 vaccine. Measured with immunoSEQ multiplex PCR; TCRdb has only the in-frame clones, and not every one. Altogether 60,000 to 75,000 clones are present, 80% to 90% being singletons, with the ten largest covering 20%. The sample in question was peripheral blood, obtained on day 0 of AZD1222 vaccination. The receptors originated from an adult in good health.

This clone was recorded only once. The V call is TRBV7-2, the J call TRBJ1-1; weak D call: TRBD1 (6 bases). This CDR3 is 16 amino acids long. Trimming stripped 0 bases from V and 7 bases from J, with 18 bases between. The germline V gene encodes CDR1 SGHTA and CDR2 FQGNSA. The CDR3 loop is CASSLAPGQYENEAFF. The CDR3 region has the DNA TGTGCCAGCAGCTTAGCACCGGGACAATATGAAAATGAAGCTTTCTTT.

This chain uses TRBV9 with TRBJ1-6, with D perhaps matching TRBD1 (5 bases). Germline V gene sequence: CDR1 SGDLS, CDR2 YYNGEE. The CDR3 runs 17 residues. V gave up 0 bases and J gave up 7 bases, with 17 bases separating them. CDR3 protein: CASSVAPLGQTNSPLHF. Here the CDR3 DNA reads TGTGCCAGCAGCGTAGCACCACTCGGACAAACAAATTCACCCCTCCACTTT.

The rearrangement joins TRBV4-3 to TRBJ2-3, with D perhaps given as TRBD1 or TRBD2 (5 bases each). From germline, CDR1 is LGHNA and CDR2 YSLEER. The CDR3 is 14 residues long. V lost 0 bases, J lost 6 bases, and 10 bases lay in between. The CDR3 is CASSQEARGDTQYF. CDR3 nucleotide sequence: TGCGCCAGCAGCCAAGAGGCCCGGGGCGATACGCAGTATTTT.

This CDR3 is CASSLSRGRGEQYF. CDR3 in DNA: TGTGCCAGCAGCTTGTCAAGGGGTAGAGGCGAGCAGTACTTC. This chain links TRBV5-5 with TRBJ2-7; D might be TRBD1 (5 bases). V lost 1 base, J lost 6 bases, and 14 bases lay in between. This CDR3 is 14 amino acids long. Looked up from germline, CDR1 is SGHKS and CDR2 is YYEKEE (reference sequence).

The rearrangement joins TRBV19 to TRBJ1-4; TRBD1 is a possible D gene (5 bases). The CDR3 covers 15 residues. V lost 7 bases and J lost 7, with 19 bases in between. The germline V gene encodes CDR1 LNHDA and CDR2 SQIVND (reference sequence). The chain's CDR3 is CASTDTTAGGEKLFF. CDR3 in DNA: TGTGCCAGTACCGATACGACGGCCGGGGGTGAAAAACTGTTTTTT.

The chain recombines TRBV5-1 with TRBJ1-6; no reliable D call. The CDR3 consists of 15 residues. Looked up from germline, CDR1 is SGHRS and CDR2 is YFSETQ. Trimming cost V 0 bases and J 8 bases, with 12 bases left between them. The CDR3 sequence is CASSLDGGLYSPLHF. DNA for the CDR3: TGCGCCAGCAGCTTGGACGGAGGCCTATATTCACCCCTCCACTTT. Together with reference TRBV5-1 and TRBJ1-6, the CDR3 gives the full variable domain: KAGVTQTPRYLIKTRGQQVTLSCSPISGHRSVSWYQQTPGQGLQFLFEYFSETQRNKGNFPGRFSGRQFSNSRSEMNVSTLELGDSALYLCASSLDGGLYSPLHFGNGTRLTVT.

This clone was counted between two and nine times. The CDR3 loop is CASSPDGNTEAFF. Written as DNA, the CDR3 is TGTGCCAGCAGCCCGGACGGGAACACTGAAGCTTTCTTT. V is TRBV5-4 and J is TRBJ1-1; D is undetermined. Germline V gene sequence: CDR1 SGHNT, CDR2 YYREEE (reference sequence). The CDR3 contains 13 residues. Trimming removed 4 bases at V and 1 base at J, with 8 bases between.